Each of the 8 T cell receptor beta chains below was sequenced from the same sample in a study of T cells in Graves' hyperthyroidism and ophthalmopathy. From RNA transcripts, TCR beta CDR3 regions were amplified. A set of HTBI primers served as the primers for a first-round RT-PCR of the TCR CDR3. TCRdb independently ran MiXCR on the multiplex PCR reads; one entry per CDR3 protein. The sample consists of roughly 510,000 distinct CDR3 sequences, about 46% of them appearing once. Input material: peripheral blood or thyroid tissue (not recorded which). The receptors originated from an adult woman with Graves' disease, either hyperthyroidism or ophthalmopathy (not recorded which).

The chain combines TRBV2 with TRBJ2-1; a weak D match, TRBD1 (6 bases). The CDR3 runs 11 residues. Germline CDR1 and CDR2: SNHLY and FYNNEI. CDR3 in DNA: TGTCAGACAGGCTCCTACAATGAGCAGTTCTTC. Residues: CQTGSYNEQFF.

The chain links TRBV7-9 to TRBJ2-7; 13 bases align to TRBD2. There are 15 residues in the CDR3. Trimming removed 4 bases from V and 6 bases from J; junction bases left unmatched: 6. From germline, CDR1 is SEHNR and CDR2 FQNEAQ (reference sequence). DNA for the CDR3: TGTGCCAGCAGCTCACCCGGACTAGCGGGAGTCGAGCAGTACTTC. Translated: CASSSPGLAGVEQYF.

This chain joins TRBV10-3 and TRBJ2-7; no reliable D call. Trimming cost V 0 bases and J 3 bases, with 12 bases left between them. The CDR3 is made up of 15 amino acids. The V gene's germline CDR1 is ENHRY and CDR2 SYGVKD. CDR3 in amino acids: CAISESSQRGYEQYF. CDR3 nucleotide sequence: TGTGCCATCAGTGAGTCGAGTCAGAGAGGCTACGAGCAGTACTTC.

At least ten counts were recorded for this clonotype. The chain has TRBV20-1 and TRBJ1-4, with 7 positions matching TRBD1. The ends lost 5 bases at V and 3 bases at J; junction bases unmatched: 12. Germline CDR1 and CDR2: DFQATT and SNEGSKA (reference sequence). The CDR3 sequence is 16 residues long. CDR3 region: CSAPEPGQYSNEKLFF. In nucleotides, the CDR3 is TGCAGTGCTCCCGAACCGGGACAGTACTCTAATGAAAAACTGTTTTTT.

This rearrangement joins TRBV15 to TRBJ1-1; the D is unclear. The germline CDR1 and CDR2 sequences are LNHNV and YYDKDF (reference sequence). CDR3 length equals 14 residues. V was cut by 1 base and J by 1 base, with 7 bases left in between. The CDR3, as DNA: TGTGCCACCAGCAGAGCAGCAACGAACACTGAAGCTTTCTTT. Its translation: CATSRAATNTEAFF. The variable domain in full, with the rest retrieved from reference TRBV15 and TRBJ1-1, is DAMVIQNPRYQVTQFGKPVTLSCSQTLNHNVMYWYQQKSSQAPKLLFHYYDKDFNNEADTPDNFQSRRPNTSFCFLDIRSPGLGDTAMYLCATSRAATNTEAFFGQGTRLTVV.

In its sample, this clonotype was seen a few times. The V call is TRBV7-9, the J call TRBJ2-2, with TRBD1 identical over 8 bases. Trimming at V came to 5 bases and at J to 7 bases, leaving 6 bases not matched to a gene. Germline lookup yields CDR1 SEHNR and CDR2 FQNEAQ (reference sequence). The CDR3 length is 14 residues. The CDR3: CASSHRDRNGELFF. CDR3 bases: TGTGCCAGCAGCCACCGGGACAGGAACGGGGAGCTGTTTTTT.

This clonotype has a handful of counts. CDR3 amino acids: CSVEGVGDGYTF. For the CDR3, the DNA is TGCAGCGTTGAAGGGGTGGGGGATGGCTACACCTTC. V usage is TRBV29-1 and J usage is TRBJ1-2; TRBD1 is a possible D gene (5 bases). Germline V gene sequence: CDR1 SQVTM, CDR2 ANQGSEA. Trimming left V 1 base short and J 6 bases short, with 9 bases between. There are 12 residues in the CDR3.

The V call is TRBV7-9, the J call TRBJ2-1; D could derive from TRBD1 or TRBD2 (5 bases each). The CDR3 has 14 amino acids. Germline V gene lookup returns CDR1 SEHNR and CDR2 FQNEAQ (reference sequence). With 5 bases removed from V and 9 bases from J, the gap between germline ends came to 17 bases. DNA for the CDR3: TGTGCCAGCAGCACCGGGACCCGCCAGAGTGAGCAGTTCTTC. It codes for CASSTGTRQSEQFF.